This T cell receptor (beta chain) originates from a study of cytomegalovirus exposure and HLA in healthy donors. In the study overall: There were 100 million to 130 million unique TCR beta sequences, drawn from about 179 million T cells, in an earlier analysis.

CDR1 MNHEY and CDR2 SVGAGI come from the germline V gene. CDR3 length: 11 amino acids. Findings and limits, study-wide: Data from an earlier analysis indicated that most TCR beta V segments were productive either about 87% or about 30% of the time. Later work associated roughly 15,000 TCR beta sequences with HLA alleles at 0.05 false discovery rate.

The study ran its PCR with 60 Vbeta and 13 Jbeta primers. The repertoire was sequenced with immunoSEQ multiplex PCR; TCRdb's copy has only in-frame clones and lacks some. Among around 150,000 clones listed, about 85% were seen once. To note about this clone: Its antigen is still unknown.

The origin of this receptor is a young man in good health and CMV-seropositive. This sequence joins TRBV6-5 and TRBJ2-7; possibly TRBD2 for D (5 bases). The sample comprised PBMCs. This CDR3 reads CAIGDSYEQYF. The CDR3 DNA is TGTGCTATCGGGGACTCCTACGAGCAGTACTTC.